This is a list of T cell receptor beta chains from one sample in a study of human T cells and chemical hapten exposure. Each CDR3 protein is one row after TCRdb ran MiXCR on the RACE reads. The sample records about 110,000 distinct CDR3 sequences, around 34% being singletons. The sample in question was whole blood, obtained in connection with sensitization to the hapten diphenylcyclopropenone (DPC). These receptors all come from a man aged 35-49 years with alopecia areata. Some clones in this sample may be carry-over from other donors' samples. Each CDR3 is given with its conserved first and last residue. The D gene is left open where the match is weak. Size is omitted from some rows. Given values are once, few, many or a class for expanded clones.

TRBV15	-	TRBJ1-5	14	few	TGTGCCACCAGCAGGGCTGGGGGAAATCAGCCCCAGCATTTT	CATSRAGGNQPQHF
TRBV10-3	-	TRBJ2-3	15	-	TGTGCCATCAGGAAGGGGAAGGAGAGCACAGATACGCAGTATTTT	CAIRKGKESTDTQYF
TRBV6-1	-	TRBJ1-5	15	-	TGTGCCAGCAGAAACTTCGGGGCCGGGCGTGAGCCCCAGCATTTT	CASRNFGAGREPQHF
TRBV10-3	TRBD1	TRBJ2-3	14	-	TGTGCCGCCACGCGGGACAGGGGCACAGATACGCAGTATTTT	CAATRDRGTDTQYF
TRBV3-1	-	TRBJ2-6	16	-	TGTGCCAGCAGCCAAATGGGGGGAGCCGGGGCCAACGTCCTGACTTTC	CASSQMGGAGANVLTF
TRBV5-6	TRBD1	TRBJ2-5	15	-	TGTGCCAGCAGCACAGTGACAGGGGGCCCGGGTGCCCAGTACTTC	CASSTVTGGPGAQYF
TRBV7-9	-	TRBJ1-4	12	few	TGTGCCAGCAGGTCGGGGAATGAAAAACTGTTTTTT	CASRSGNEKLFF
TRBV27	-	TRBJ2-2	14	few	TGTGCCAGCAGACGGATCCGTGAGGCCGGGGAGCTGTTTTTT	CASRRIREAGELFF
TRBV27	TRBD2	TRBJ2-3	22	few	TGTGCCAGCAGCTTTAGCGGGGTAGCGGGAGGCCGGGGGAGAACTAGCACAGATACGCAGTATTTT	CASSFSGVAGGRGRTSTDTQYF
TRBV18	-	TRBJ1-1	16	-	TGTGCCAGCTCACCAATGAACGGTAAGGGGAACACTGAAGCTTTCTTT	CASSPMNGKGNTEAFF
TRBV30	-	TRBJ2-7	14	-	TGTGCCTGGAGTGTACGGCCCGACGCGGGGGAGCAGTACTTC	CAWSVRPDAGEQYF
TRBV14	-	TRBJ2-1	16	few	TGTGCCAGCAGCCAAGATTATGGGGGCTTATCAAATGAGCAGTTCTTC	CASSQDYGGLSNEQFF
TRBV12-5	-	TRBJ2-4	17	-	TGTGCTAGTGCCTCCATGGGCCCAGGCCTAGCCAAAAACATTCAGTACTTC	CASASMGPGLAKNIQYF
TRBV13	TRBD1	TRBJ2-5	14	-	TGTGCCAGCAGCTCCCGACAGGGCTGGCAGACCCAGTACTTC	CASSSRQGWQTQYF
TRBV29-1	-	TRBJ2-1	13	-	TGCAGCGTTGAGAGGGGCACGCTCGATGAGCAGTTCTTC	CSVERGTLDEQFF
TRBV21-1	-	TRBJ2-5	14	few	TGTGCCAGCAGCAAGGGCCAGGGCATTGAGACCCAGTACTTC	CASSKGQGIETQYF
TRBV7-2	-	TRBJ2-1	14	-	TGTGCCAGCTCCCGGGACGACGAATACAATGAGCAGTTCTTC	CASSRDDEYNEQFF
TRBV27	TRBD2	TRBJ2-1	17	few	TGTGCCAGCAGTTCCATAGGGACTAGCGGATTATACAATGAGCAGTTCTTC	CASSSIGTSGLYNEQFF
TRBV20-1	-	TRBJ2-3	14	-	TGCAGTGCTAGGCTCCCAGGAAGGACAGATACGCAGTATTTT	CSARLPGRTDTQYF
TRBV12-3/TRBV12-4	TRBD1	TRBJ1-5	16	-	TGTGCCAGCAGTTTCGCTGGGACAGGGGGCTCTCAGCCCCAGCATTTT	CASSFAGTGGSQPQHF
TRBV10-3	TRBD1	TRBJ1-6	16	few	TGTGCCATCAGTGTAAACAGGGGTAGTAATAATTCACCCCTCCACTTT	CAISVNRGSNNSPLHF
TRBV9	TRBD2	TRBJ2-3	17	-	TGTGCCAGCAGCGTAGGACTAGCGGGGGCATCCACAGATACGCAGTATTTT	CASSVGLAGASTDTQYF
TRBV20-1	TRBD2	TRBJ2-3	14	-	TGCAGTGCTAGGAAGCGGGAGGGCACAGATACGCAGTATTTT	CSARKREGTDTQYF
TRBV12-3/TRBV12-4	TRBD1	TRBJ1-5	15	few	TGTGCCAGCAGTTACGAGGACAGGATTAATCAGCCCCAGCATTTT	CASSYEDRINQPQHF
TRBV3-1	TRBD2	TRBJ2-3	15	-	TGTGCCAGCAGCCAAGTGACTAGCGGTACAGATACGCAGTATTTT	CASSQVTSGTDTQYF
TRBV20-1	-	TRBJ2-5	13	-	TGCAGTACCCTGCGAGGGAGGCAAGAGACCCAGTACTTC	CSTLRGRQETQYF
TRBV4-1	-	TRBJ2-2	19	-	TGCGCCAGCAGCCAAGACTCTGCGGCGGCAGCAGCGAACACCGGGGAGCTGTTTTTT	CASSQDSAAAAANTGELFF
TRBV9	-	TRBJ1-3	16	-	TGTGCCAGCAGCGTAGGCTCAGGGTGGTCTGGAAACACCATATATTTT	CASSVGSGWSGNTIYF
TRBV20-1	TRBD1	TRBJ1-2	15	few	TGCAGTGCTAGGGGGACCGGGACAGGGACCTATGGCTACACCTTC	CSARGTGTGTYGYTF
TRBV5-1	TRBD1	TRBJ2-3	16	few	TGCGCCAGCAGCTCTGGGACAGAACCTAGCACAGATACGCAGTATTTT	CASSSGTEPSTDTQYF
TRBV7-9	-	TRBJ2-3	15	-	TGTGCCAGCAGATCCGGACGGGCTAGCACAGATACGCAGTATTTT	CASRSGRASTDTQYF
TRBV7-2	-	TRBJ2-5	17	few	TGTGCCAGCAGCTTAGGTGTCTGGGGCGGGGGCGAAGAGACCCAGTACTTC	CASSLGVWGGGEETQYF
TRBV6-5	TRBD2	TRBJ2-1	17	few	TGTGCCAGCAGGAGCGGCCCTTCCGAGCGGGAGTACAATGAGCAGTTCTTC	CASRSGPSEREYNEQFF
TRBV28	TRBD2	TRBJ2-3	18	-	TGTGCCAGCAGTTTAATTTTGGGACTAGCGGGTAGCACAGATACGCAGTATTTT	CASSLILGLAGSTDTQYF
TRBV6-5	TRBD2	TRBJ2-3	17	-	TGTGCCAGCAGCCCCCCCCATCCGGGAGGGGATGCAGATACGCAGTATTTT	CASSPPHPGGDADTQYF
TRBV6-6	TRBD2	TRBJ2-3	16	few	TGTGCCAGCAGTCACATGACTAGCGAGATCACAGATACGCAGTATTTT	CASSHMTSEITDTQYF
TRBV6-2/TRBV6-3	-	TRBJ2-3	13	-	TGTGCCAGCAGTTACTCCAGTTGGGATACGCAGTATTTT	CASSYSSWDTQYF
TRBV28	-	TRBJ1-5	15	-	TGTGCCAGCAGTTTAAAGGGCCGCCTCAATCAGCCCCAGCATTTT	CASSLKGRLNQPQHF
TRBV11-2	-	TRBJ2-1	17	-	TGTGCCAGCAGCTTAGACCTCCCCCTGCGCTATCCCAATGAGCAGTTCTTC	CASSLDLPLRYPNEQFF
TRBV4-3	-	TRBJ2-3	16	-	TGCGCCAGCAGCCAAGAGATCCGGAGTAGCACAGATACGCAGTATTTT	CASSQEIRSSTDTQYF
TRBV6-2/TRBV6-3	-	TRBJ2-1	14	-	TGTGCCAGCAGTTACTGGGGGACCTACAATGAGCAGTTCTTC	CASSYWGTYNEQFF
TRBV6-2/TRBV6-3	TRBD2	TRBJ2-5	15	-	TGTGCCAGCAGCCGTACGACTAGCGGACAAGAGACCCAGTACTTC	CASSRTTSGQETQYF
TRBV30	-	TRBJ1-6	13	few	TGTGCCTGGAGGCCTACAGGAAATTCACCCCTCCACTTT	CAWRPTGNSPLHF
TRBV3-1	-	TRBJ2-3	13	few	TGTGCCAGCAGCCAAGATTGGGGAGATACGCAGTATTTT	CASSQDWGDTQYF
TRBV9	TRBD2	TRBJ2-5	15	-	TGTGCCAGCAGCGAAAATCAACTAGCGGGAGAGACCCAGTACTTC	CASSENQLAGETQYF
TRBV6-5	TRBD1	TRBJ2-6	18	-	TGTGCCAGCAGTTACAAAGGGGACAGGGGATCTGGGGCCAACGTCCTGACTTTC	CASSYKGDRGSGANVLTF
TRBV9	TRBD2	TRBJ2-3	16	-	TGTGCCAGCAGCCCTACTAGCGGGAGGGAAGCAGATACGCAGTATTTT	CASSPTSGREADTQYF
TRBV2	-	TRBJ2-7	13	-	TGTGCCAGCAGTGAAAGCAGGTCCTACGAGCAGTACTTC	CASSESRSYEQYF
TRBV29-1	TRBD1	TRBJ1-2	13	-	TGCAGCGTTGGGGGGACAGGAGTCTATGGCTACACCTTC	CSVGGTGVYGYTF
TRBV10-3	-	TRBJ2-1	16	few	TGTGCCATCAGTGGAATCGGGGGTGGGTCCTACAATGAGCAGTTCTTC	CAISGIGGGSYNEQFF
TRBV20-1	-	TRBJ1-5	14	-	TGCAGTGCTAGGGTAGGGGAAGGCAATCAGCCCCAGCATTTT	CSARVGEGNQPQHF
TRBV6-2/TRBV6-3	TRBD2	TRBJ2-3	15	-	TGTGCCAGCAGTCAGACTAGCGGGAGTTTCGATACGCAGTATTTT	CASSQTSGSFDTQYF
TRBV6-6	-	TRBJ2-3	13	-	TGTGCCAGCAGGGAGTCCGGGGAAGATACGCAGTATTTT	CASRESGEDTQYF
TRBV20-1	TRBD1	TRBJ2-7	14	-	TGCAGTGCCTCGGGACAGCCGAGCTCCTACGAGCAGTACTTC	CSASGQPSSYEQYF
TRBV20-1	TRBD2	TRBJ2-7	17	few	TGCAGTGCTAGAGAAGAGTTAATTGGACTAGCCCGCGGCAAGCATTACTTC	CSAREELIGLARGKHYF